These 5 T cell receptor beta chains were sequenced from one sample in a study of cytotoxic CD8 clonotypes in ibrutinib-treated CLL. Profiled with immunoSEQ multiplex PCR; TCRdb holds only in-frame clones, not every one. This table has about 97,000 clones, 78% appearing once. This specimen was PBMCs, taken after 12 months of ibrutinib treatment. Source of these receptors: a human donor with chronic lymphocytic leukemia.

This chain connects TRBV5-6 to TRBJ2-2; a weak D match, TRBD1 (5 bases). Per germline, CDR1 SGHDT and CDR2 YYEEEE. The CDR3 runs 16 residues. The V end was cut by 0 bases, the J end by 5 bases, with 14 bases between. The CDR3: CASSLAGRPGTGELFF. For the CDR3, the DNA is TGTGCCAGCAGCTTGGCAGGGCGGCCTGGGACCGGGGAGCTGTTTTTT.

V and J are TRBV4-1 and TRBJ2-5, with D possibly matching TRBD1 (7 bases). The CDR3 consists of 15 residues. The V end lost 0 bases, the J end lost 5 bases, and 13 bases lay between the germline ends. Germline values: CDR1 MGHRA, CDR2 YSYEKL. DNA for the CDR3: TGCGCCAGCAGCCAAGAGCCCCAGGGGGGTGAGACCCAGTACTTC. It yields the protein CASSQEPQGGETQYF.

V and J are TRBV30 and TRBJ1-2; 9 positions match TRBD1. The germline gives CDR1 GTSNPN, CDR2 SVGIG (reference sequence). After removal of 4 bases from V and 7 bases from J, the junction contained 16 bases not matched to a gene. The CDR3 extends over 16 amino acids. The CDR3 protein is CAWKRDRARAGAGYTF. The CDR3 region has the DNA TGTGCCTGGAAGAGGGACAGGGCCCGTGCGGGAGCTGGCTACACCTTC.

The chain couples TRBV13 to TRBJ2-3; 8 nucleotides agree with TRBD2. J was trimmed by 3 bases and V by 7 bases; bases with no gene match: 12. This CDR3 has 16 residues. Germline assignment: CDR1 PRHDT and CDR2 FYEKMQ (reference sequence). The CDR3 is CASIAGLGELTDTQYF. CDR3 sequence (DNA): TGTGCCAGCATAGCGGGGCTTGGGGAACTTACAGATACGCAGTATTTT.

The chain uses TRBV9 and TRBJ2-1; TRBD1 matches at 8 bases. Trimming took 4 bases from V and 3 from J; bases not matched to a gene: 6. This CDR3 has 15 residues. The germline V gene has CDR1 SGDLS and CDR2 YYNGEE. CDR3 in DNA: TGTGCCAGCAGCCCCCGACAGGGGAACTACAATGAGCAGTTCTTC. It codes for CASSPRQGNYNEQFF. Full variable domain (rest looked up from reference TRBV9 and TRBJ2-1): DSGVTQTPKHLITATGQRVTLRCSPRSGDLSVYWYQQSLDQGLQFLIQYYNGEERAKGNILERFSAQQFPDLHSELNLSSLELGDSALYFCASSPRQGNYNEQFFGPGTRLTVL.